What follows are 18 T cell receptor beta chains derived from one specimen sequenced in a study of blood T cell repertoires in COVID-19. Clones were read by immunoSEQ multiplex PCR, and TCRdb kept only the in-frame ones, dropping some. The table lists roughly 150,000 clones, just over 90% of them singletons. Sample: peripheral blood. Source of these receptors: a man aged 18 to 35 with acute or convalescent COVID-19.

This CDR3 is CASRGGMNEQFF. CDR3 coding DNA: TGTGCCAGTCGGGGGGGGATGAATGAGCAGTTCTTC. The chain joins TRBV6-4 to TRBJ2-1, with 8 positions matching TRBD2. V was clipped by 9 bases and J by 7 bases; unmatched bases: 5. The CDR3 loop spans 12 amino acids. Germline CDR1 and CDR2: MRHNA and SNTAGT.

This chain connects TRBV14 to TRBJ1-6; 8 nucleotides agree with TRBD1. This CDR3 comprises 16 residues. V was pared by 2 bases and J by 7 bases, with 7 bases of the junction left unmatched. Germline V gives CDR1 SGHDN, CDR2 FVKESK. CDR3 sequence reads: CASSQSLDRVNSPLHF. The CDR3 DNA reads TGTGCCAGCAGCCAATCCCTGGACAGGGTGAATTCACCCCTCCACTTT. Looking up the rest from reference TRBV14 and TRBJ1-6 gives the full variable domain: EAGVTQFPSHSVIEKGQTVTLRCDPISGHDNLYWYRRVMGKEIKFLLHFVKESKQDESGMPNNRFLAERTGGTYSTLKVQPAELEDSGVYFCASSQSLDRVNSPLHFGNGTRLTVT.

The chain links TRBV6-1 to TRBJ1-1; D is unclear. Germline V lookup: CDR1 MNHNS, CDR2 SASEGT. Trimming stripped 2 bases from V and 8 bases from J, with 6 bases between. The CDR3 has 11 residues. The CDR3 spells CASSEWAEAFF. CDR3 coding DNA: TGTGCCAGCAGTGAATGGGCCGAAGCTTTCTTT.

The chain employs TRBV5-1 and TRBJ1-5; TRBD1 agrees at 7 bases. Unmatched junction bases numbered 4, after V lost 0 bases and J lost 4 bases. Germline CDR1 and CDR2: SGHRS and YFSETQ. CDR3 length: 15 residues. The CDR3 DNA is TGCGCCAGCAGCTTGGTGTCAGGGGGTAATCAGCCCCAGCATTTT. Translated: CASSLVSGGNQPQHF.

The chain links TRBV5-5 to TRBJ1-3; D is perhaps TRBD1 (5 bases). From germline, CDR1 is SGHKS and CDR2 YYEKEE (reference sequence). The CDR3 length is 16 residues. Trimming took off 0 bases at V and 3 bases at J, with 13 bases between the two ends. CDR3 nucleotides: TGTGCCAGCAGCTTGGAACGCGGGGGAATTGGAAACACCATATATTTT. Translating gives CASSLERGGIGNTIYF.

The chain joins TRBV6-2 or TRBV6-3 to TRBJ2-2; D remains ambiguous. The germline CDR1 and CDR2 sequences are MNHEY and SVGEGT. Trimming removed 2 bases at V and 0 bases at J, with 13 bases between. This CDR3 region has 17 residues. For the CDR3, the DNA is TGTGCCAGCAGTTACAGGCAGGATCCTTCGAACACCGGGGAGCTGTTTTTT. This codes for CASSYRQDPSNTGELFF.

A single count supports this clone. The genes are TRBV7-2 and TRBJ1-5; no firm D call. The V end was cut by 2 bases, the J end by 5 bases, with 7 bases between. The CDR3 sequence is 13 residues long. Looked up from germline, CDR1 is SGHTA and CDR2 is FQGNSA. CDR3 in amino acids: CASSLNSYQPQHF. The CDR3 DNA is TGTGCCAGCAGCTTAAACAGCTATCAGCCCCAGCATTTT.

This clone has a single count. The rearrangement joins TRBV19 to TRBJ1-2; 8 bases align to TRBD1. CDR3 length: 14 amino acids. Unmatched junction bases numbered 11, after V lost 6 bases and J lost 8 bases. The germline gives CDR1 LNHDA, CDR2 SQIVND (reference sequence). CDR3 in amino acids: CASRVFTGGEGYTF. Written as DNA, the CDR3 is TGTGCCAGTAGGGTATTCACAGGGGGTGAAGGCTACACCTTC.

The chain recombines TRBV6-2 or TRBV6-3 with TRBJ2-7, with TRBD1 identical over 10 bases. This CDR3 contains 16 residues. Per germline, CDR1 MNHEY and CDR2 SVGEGT. The ends lost 5 bases at V and 1 base at J; junction bases unmatched: 8. This CDR3 is CASSGNRDRGSYEQYF. The DNA for the CDR3 is TGTGCCAGCAGTGGGAACCGGGACAGGGGTTCCTACGAGCAGTACTTC.

This chain joins TRBV3-1 (or the pseudogene TRBV3-2) and TRBJ1-5, with 10 bases matching TRBD1. After removal of 2 bases from V and 5 bases from J, the junction contained 3 bases not matched to a gene. The CDR3 runs to 15 residues. In germline, CDR1 is LGHDT, CDR2 YNNKEL (reference sequence). The CDR3 DNA is TGTGCCAGCAGCCAAAGGACAGGGGGTCATCAGCCCCAGCATTTT. Translated: CASSQRTGGHQPQHF.

The V gene is TRBV30, the J gene TRBJ2-3; TRBD1 matches 8 bases. This CDR3 region has 16 residues. Per germline, CDR1 GTSNPN and CDR2 SVGIG (reference sequence). V was clipped by 2 bases and J by 2 bases; unmatched bases: 9. The CDR3 bases are TGTGCCTGGAGTCTTAGCCGGGACAGGCTCACAGATACGCAGTATTTT. Amino acid sequence: CAWSLSRDRLTDTQYF.

The chain employs TRBV28 and TRBJ1-3; D gene unclear. The V and J ends lost 7 bases and 1 base respectively, with 17 bases between them. The CDR3 runs to 16 residues. Germline lookup yields CDR1 MDHEN and CDR2 SYDVKM. The CDR3 sequence: CASISTPRQSGNTIYF. CDR3 coding DNA: TGTGCCAGCATTTCTACCCCGAGGCAGTCTGGAAACACCATATATTTT.

The J gene is TRBJ1-1, the V gene TRBV11-2, with a weak D call TRBD1 (5 bases). Per germline, CDR1 SGHAT and CDR2 FQNNGV. Trimming stripped 1 base from V and 9 bases from J, with 9 bases between. The CDR3 is 12 amino acids. The CDR3 DNA reads as TGTGCCAGCAGCTTAGTGCAGGGTAAAGCTTTCTTT. Its protein is CASSLVQGKAFF.

CDR3 region: CASSRLGTGGDEQYF. The CDR3 DNA follows: TGCGCCAGCAGCCGACTCGGGACAGGGGGTGACGAGCAGTACTTC. The rearrangement links TRBV4-1 to TRBJ2-7; 11 nucleotides agree with TRBD1. The germline gives CDR1 MGHRA, CDR2 YSYEKL. This CDR3 comprises 15 residues. Losses at the gene ends were 4 bases for V and 5 bases for J; bases not matched to a gene: 7.

V gene TRBV7-8 combines with J gene TRBJ1-3; D call uncertain. Germline assignment: CDR1 SGHVS and CDR2 FQNEAQ. The CDR3 consists of 16 residues. Trimming removed 5 bases from V and 9 bases from J, with 23 bases in between. The CDR3: CASSRRTDPLRGTIYF. The CDR3 bases are TGTGCCAGCAGCCGACGGACTGATCCCCTCCGGGGCACCATATATTTT.

This chain uses TRBV5-1 with TRBJ2-1, with 10 nucleotides matching TRBD1. CDR3 length equals 15 residues. V dropped 0 bases and J dropped 8; count of bases not matched to a gene: 5. The germline V gene encodes CDR1 SGHRS and CDR2 YFSETQ. CDR3 in amino acids: CASSLDGQGVYEQFF. The CDR3 nucleotides read TGCGCCAGCAGCTTGGACGGACAGGGGGTATATGAGCAGTTCTTC.

The chain couples TRBV6-1 to TRBJ1-6; tentative D call: TRBD1 (6 bases). V was cut by 0 bases and J by 6 bases, with 12 bases left in between. The CDR3 has 16 residues. The germline V gene has CDR1 MNHNS and CDR2 SASEGT. CDR3 in amino acids: CASSEAGGSGNSPLHF. CDR3 DNA sequence: TGTGCCAGCAGTGAAGCAGGGGGATCTGGTAATTCACCCCTCCACTTT.

The rearrangement uses TRBV11-3 and TRBJ2-2; the D gene is possibly TRBD1 (5 bases). Trimming shortened V by 4 bases and J by 3 bases, and 9 bases separated the two germline ends. The CDR3 extends over 14 amino acids. Germline V gives CDR1 SGHNT, CDR2 YENEEA. CDR3 region: CASSSRQYTGELFF. The CDR3 DNA reads TGTGCCAGCAGCTCCCGACAGTACACCGGGGAGCTGTTTTTT.